This T cell receptor (beta chain) was sequenced for a study of T cell changes during pregnancy in multiple sclerosis. Clones were sequenced by immunoSEQ multiplex PCR, and TCRdb holds only the in-frame ones, with some missing. In the table there are about 74,000 clones, approximately 91% of which are singletons. The material was peripheral blood, obtained in the third trimester of pregnancy. The origin of this receptor is a female donor with multiple sclerosis, enrolled in a pregnancy study.

CDR3 DNA sequence: TGTGCCAGCAGCCAACCCGGGACAGGGACCAATGAGCAGTTCTTC. Translated: CASSQPGTGTNEQFF. The chain employs TRBV11-2 and TRBJ2-1; 9 bases align to TRBD1. The length of the CDR3 is 15 residues. The trim removed 5 bases at V and 6 bases at J, leaving 8 bases unmatched. Germline lookup yields CDR1 SGHAT and CDR2 FQNNGV.